A single sample gave rise to the 31 T cell receptor beta chains below, sequenced in a study of response to subunit inactivated influenza vaccine. TCRdb redid the calling of the RT-PCR reads with MiXCR, one entry per CDR3 protein. This repertoire shows under 850,000 distinct CDR3 sequences, approximately 17% found once; its top ten account for around 9.9%. This specimen was PBMCs from blood, taken about 5 days after vaccination. Source of these receptors: a man aged 45 to 65 who received an inactivated influenza vaccine.

This clonotype was counted only a few times. The chain links TRBV15 to TRBJ2-1; TRBD1 is a possible D gene (7 bases). Per germline, CDR1 LNHNV and CDR2 YYDKDF (reference sequence). V was clipped by 3 bases and J by 5 bases, with 20 bases between them. The CDR3 sequence is 17 residues long. CDR3 amino acids: CATSRQGGVRGHNEQFF. In nucleotides, the CDR3 is TGTGCCACCAGCAGGCAGGGGGGAGTCCGTGGCCACAATGAGCAGTTCTTC.

This clonotype turned up a few times. This chain uses TRBV15 with TRBJ2-1; 8 positions match TRBD2. This CDR3 has 17 residues. Germline trimming cut 5 bases from V and 8 bases from J; bases unmatched to any gene: 17. Per the germline V gene, CDR1 is LNHNV and CDR2 is YYDKDF (reference sequence). The CDR3 protein is CATSGLAGRGGFHEQFF. In DNA form, the CDR3 reads TGTGCCACCAGCGGTCTAGCGGGCCGGGGGGGGTTTCATGAGCAGTTCTTC. Filled out from reference TRBV15 and TRBJ2-1, the complete variable domain reads DAMVIQNPRYQVTQFGKPVTLSCSQTLNHNVMYWYQQKSSQAPKLLFHYYDKDFNNEADTPDNFQSRRPNTSFCFLDIRSPGLGDTAMYLCATSGLAGRGGFHEQFFGPGTRLTVL.

This clonotype was counted a few times. The CDR3 reads CAGTGNTGELFF. The CDR3 coding sequence is TGTGCCGGGACTGGGAACACCGGGGAGCTGTTTTTT. The chain recombines TRBV30 with TRBJ2-2; tentatively, D is TRBD2 (6 bases). Trimming left V 8 bases short and J 1 base short, with 8 bases between. Germline CDR1 and CDR2: GTSNPN and SVGIG (reference sequence). This CDR3 region has 12 residues. The full variable domain, in which reference TRBV30 and TRBJ2-2 provide the parts outside the CDR3, is SQTIHQWPATLVQPVGSPLSLECTVEGTSNPNLYWYRQAAGRGLQLLFYSVGIGQISSEVPQNLSASRPQDRQFILSSKKLLLSDSGFYLCAGTGNTGELFFGEGSRLTVL.

V is TRBV2 and J is TRBJ1-4, with 8 nucleotides matching TRBD1. The J segment lost 6 bases and the V segment lost 8 bases, leaving 17 bases of the junction unmatched. Germline V gene data show CDR1 as SNHLY and CDR2 as FYNNEI. The CDR3 extends over 17 amino acids. The CDR3, as DNA: TGTGCCAGCTCCTCAATCCCACCGGGACAGGTGGATGAAAAACTGTTTTTT. Its translation is CASSSIPPGQVDEKLFF.

This clonotype was seen more than once but under ten times. V usage is TRBV28 and J usage is TRBJ2-2; 7 bases match TRBD1. The germline V gene has CDR1 MDHEN and CDR2 SYDVKM. This CDR3 has 14 amino acids. V trimming: 5 bases; J trimming: 7 bases; junction bases outside the gene matches: 7. The CDR3 DNA reads TGTGCCAGCAGTACAAGGACAGGCGTCGGGGAGCTGTTTTTT. It codes for CASSTRTGVGELFF.

The chain couples TRBV5-6 to TRBJ2-2; 7 bases map to TRBD2. The CDR3 runs to 15 residues. CDR1 is SGHDT and CDR2 is YYEEEE in the germline V gene. The V gene end was trimmed by 1 base and the J gene end by 6 bases; junction bases not matched to a gene: 6. The CDR3 region has the DNA TGTGCCAGCAGCTTGTTGGGGCTAGCGGCCGGGGAGCTGTTTTTT. This gives the protein CASSLLGLAAGELFF.

J is TRBJ1-5 and V is TRBV7-2; 10 nucleotides align to TRBD1. There are 15 residues in the CDR3. Germline V gene data show CDR1 as SGHTA and CDR2 as FQGNSA. Germline trimming cut 4 bases from V and 4 bases from J; bases unmatched to any gene: 4. The CDR3 is CASSWGQGKNQPQHF. In DNA, the CDR3 is TGTGCCAGCAGCTGGGGACAGGGGAAAAATCAGCCCCAGCATTTT.

Only one count was recorded for this clonotype. CDR3 sequence reads: CASSSGPIVPYNEQFF. CDR3 nucleotides: TGTGCCAGCAGCTCAGGTCCCATAGTACCCTACAATGAGCAGTTCTTC. This chain joins TRBV5-6 and TRBJ2-1, with unresolved D. The CDR3 is 16 residues long. Germline-derived CDR1 and CDR2 are SGHDT and YYEEEE. V was trimmed by 3 bases and J by 2 bases, leaving 15 bases between them.

There are many counts of this clonotype. The chain employs TRBV12-3 or TRBV12-4 and TRBJ2-4; D is undetermined. V was trimmed by 2 bases and J by 1 base, leaving 6 bases between them. CDR3 size: 14 residues. Here the CDR3 reads CASSLTIAKNIQYF. The DNA of the CDR3 is TGTGCCAGCAGTTTAACAATCGCCAAAAACATTCAGTACTTC.

This clonotype turned up a few times. The V and J genes are TRBV7-2 and TRBJ1-2, with a possible D match to TRBD1 (5 bases). This CDR3 comprises 15 residues. Per germline, CDR1 SGHTA and CDR2 FQGNSA. Trimming removed 4 bases from V and 3 bases from J, with 15 bases in between. In DNA form, the CDR3 reads TGTGCCAGCAGCTCCCCATCCGGGGCTTACTATGGCTACACCTTC. The encoded protein is CASSSPSGAYYGYTF. Filled out from reference TRBV7-2 and TRBJ1-2, the complete variable domain reads GAGVSQSPSNKVTEKGKDVELRCDPISGHTALYWYRQSLGQGLEFLIYFQGNSAPDKSGLPSDRFSAERTGGSVSTLTIQRTQQEDSAVYLCASSSPSGAYYGYTFGSGTRLTVV.

The V gene is TRBV5-1, the J gene TRBJ2-5; TRBD1 or TRBD2 may be the D gene (5 bases each). The CDR3 covers 18 residues. Trimming shortened V by 4 bases and J by 5 bases, and 27 bases separated the two germline ends. Germline V gene lookup returns CDR1 SGHRS and CDR2 YFSETQ. The chain's CDR3 is CASSGRGVNGKARETQYF. DNA for the CDR3: TGCGCCAGCAGCGGGCGAGGGGTGAACGGGAAAGCGCGGGAGACCCAGTACTTC.

This clonotype was seen only a few times. CDR3 DNA sequence: TGCAGTGCTAGTTGGGGTACTTTTTCACCCCTCCACTTT. Protein: CSASWGTFSPLHF. V is TRBV20-1 and J is TRBJ1-6; D is uncertain. Germline V gene data show CDR1 as DFQATT and CDR2 as SNEGSKA (reference sequence). This CDR3 spans 13 amino acids. Trimming shortened V by 3 bases and J by 9 bases, and 12 bases separated the two germline ends.

The chain combines TRBV20-1 with TRBJ1-6; D gene ambiguous. V gave up 1 base and J gave up 9 bases, with 16 bases separating them. This CDR3 region has 15 residues. Germline CDR1 DFQATT, CDR2 SNEGSKA (reference sequence). DNA of the CDR3: TGCAGTGCTAGAGGAGGCCTGAGGATCGGTTCACCCCTCCACTTT. Amino acids: CSARGGLRIGSPLHF.

This clonotype was counted a few times. The chain carries TRBV30 and TRBJ1-1; 7 bases match TRBD1. Trimming took 3 bases from V and 1 from J; bases not matched to a gene: 2. The CDR3 is 13 residues long. Per germline, CDR1 GTSNPN and CDR2 SVGIG (reference sequence). CDR3 loop: CAWSRGGNTEAFF. DNA of the CDR3: TGTGCCTGGAGCAGGGGGGGGAACACTGAAGCTTTCTTT.

This clonotype has just a few counts. The chain has TRBV3-1 and TRBJ1-2; D is unresolved. CDR3 length: 14 residues. The germline V gene encodes CDR1 LGHDT and CDR2 YNNKEL (reference sequence). V dropped 1 base and J dropped 7 bases, with 13 bases sitting between them. The CDR3 DNA follows: TGTGCCAGCAGCCAAGGTCGGCGGCGTATTGGCTACACCTTC. It translates to CASSQGRRRIGYTF.

V gene TRBV5-1 combines with J gene TRBJ2-5; the match to TRBD1 covers 12 bases. CDR3 size: 16 residues. The trim removed 2 bases at V and 2 bases at J, leaving 4 bases unmatched. The germline V gene has CDR1 SGHRS and CDR2 YFSETQ. The CDR3 protein is CASSLPGQGAQETQYF. As DNA, the CDR3 is TGCGCCAGCAGCTTACCGGGACAGGGGGCTCAAGAGACCCAGTACTTC.

V gene TRBV12-3 or TRBV12-4 combines with J gene TRBJ2-7; 7 bases map to TRBD1. This CDR3 has 13 amino acids. J gave up 1 base and V 7 bases, and 4 bases lay outside the gene matches. The CDR3: CASKGQESYEQYF. The DNA of the CDR3 is TGTGCCAGCAAAGGACAGGAATCCTACGAGCAGTACTTC.

Ten or more counts support this clonotype. V is TRBV24-1 and J is TRBJ1-2; D gene uncertain. There are 12 residues in the CDR3. Germline lookup yields CDR1 KGHDR and CDR2 SFDVKD. V dropped 3 bases and J dropped 8 bases, with 9 bases sitting between them. Here the CDR3 reads CATSDPLRGYTF. CDR3 coding DNA: TGTGCCACCAGTGATCCCCTGCGGGGCTACACCTTC.

The genes are TRBV4-1 and TRBJ2-1; unclear D gene. V lost 2 bases and J lost 7, with 9 bases in between. The CDR3 contains 13 residues. Germline V gives CDR1 MGHRA, CDR2 YSYEKL. In DNA, the CDR3 is TGCGCCAGCAGCCAATTCCCAGGAAATGAGCAGTTCTTC. Protein: CASSQFPGNEQFF.

The V call is TRBV10-2, the J call TRBJ1-4; 9 nucleotides match TRBD1. This CDR3 spans 14 amino acids. CDR1 WSHSY and CDR2 SAAADI come from the germline V gene. The V segment lost 11 bases and the J segment 7 bases; nucleotides outside the gene matches: 11. CDR3 residues: CASTPDRGVEKLFF. The CDR3, as DNA: TGCGCCTCAACCCCGGACAGGGGAGTTGAAAAACTGTTTTTT.

This clonotype occurred a few times. The chain links TRBV20-1 to TRBJ1-2; D remains ambiguous. CDR3 length: 11 amino acids. From germline, CDR1 is DFQATT and CDR2 SNEGSKA (reference sequence). V was clipped by 0 bases and J by 6 bases, with 5 bases between them. The CDR3 region has the DNA TGCAGTGCTAGAGATCTAAATGGCTACACCTTC. Its translation: CSARDLNGYTF.

The chain is built from TRBV12-3 or TRBV12-4 and TRBJ2-2, with D possibly being TRBD1 (6 bases). This CDR3 comprises 16 residues. V was pared by 0 bases and J by 5 bases, with 13 bases between. The CDR3 loop is CASSLARQGITGELFF. The CDR3 region has the DNA TGTGCCAGCAGTTTAGCCCGCCAGGGGATAACCGGGGAGCTGTTTTTT.

This clonotype was counted between two and nine times. The chain uses TRBV3-1 and TRBJ2-5; 8 bases agree with TRBD1. Germline V gene sequence: CDR1 LGHDT, CDR2 YNNKEL (reference sequence). The junction had 11 bases not matched to a gene; V was cut back by 0 bases and J by 5 bases. The CDR3 is 17 amino acids. The CDR3 loop reads CASSQDADRDWWETQYF. The CDR3 DNA reads as TGTGCCAGCAGCCAAGACGCGGACAGGGATTGGTGGGAGACCCAGTACTTC.

The chain has TRBV6-2 or TRBV6-3 and TRBJ2-7; 10 nucleotides agree with TRBD2. Trimming took 0 bases from V and 7 from J; bases not matched to a gene: 6. CDR3 length: 15 residues. Germline lookup yields CDR1 MNHEY and CDR2 SVGEGT. The DNA of the CDR3 is TGTGCCAGCAGTTACTCCCCTAGCGGGAGTACGGAGCAGTACTTC. Translation gives CASSYSPSGSTEQYF.

This clonotype was recorded a few times. The chain couples TRBV9 to TRBJ2-1; 9 nucleotides match TRBD2. Trimming cost V 0 bases and J 6 bases; bases outside gene matches: 16. The CDR3 loop spans 19 amino acids. The germline gives CDR1 SGDLS, CDR2 YYNGEE. CDR3 in DNA: TGTGCCAGCAGCGTAGTCGGGTGGGGTTTGGCGGGAGGGAGCAATGAGCAGTTCTTC. Amino acids: CASSVVGWGLAGGSNEQFF.

This clonotype has just a few counts. The J gene is TRBJ1-2, the V gene TRBV4-3, with 7 bases fitting TRBD1. Germline lookup yields CDR1 LGHNA and CDR2 YSLEER. V shed 0 bases and J 6 bases; nucleotides not matched to a gene: 4. This CDR3 is built from 14 residues. This CDR3 is CASSQDDTGDGYTF. CDR3 DNA sequence: TGCGCCAGCAGCCAAGATGATACAGGGGATGGCTACACCTTC.

The chain recombines TRBV19 with TRBJ2-1; a possible D gene is TRBD2 (5 bases). Germline V gene data show CDR1 as LNHDA and CDR2 as SQIVND (reference sequence). The CDR3 runs 12 residues. V was pared by 3 bases and J by 7 bases, with 7 bases between. CDR3 DNA sequence: TGTGCCAGTAGTATGAAGCGGAATGAGCAGTTCTTC. The encoded protein is CASSMKRNEQFF.

CDR3 in amino acids: CASSQTGRKYIQYF. The DNA of the CDR3 is TGTGCCAGCAGCCAGACAGGGAGGAAGTACATTCAGTACTTC. This chain connects TRBV7-2 to TRBJ2-4; D perhaps matches TRBD1 (7 bases). The CDR3 spans 14 residues. Trimming took off 5 bases at V and 8 bases at J, with 16 bases between the two ends. CDR1 is SGHTA and CDR2 is FQGNSA in the germline V gene.

This clonotype was counted at least ten times. The chain uses TRBV7-2 and TRBJ1-2, with a possible D match to TRBD1 (5 bases). V dropped 5 bases and J dropped 4 bases, with 11 bases sitting between them. The germline V gene encodes CDR1 SGHTA and CDR2 FQGNSA. The CDR3 extends over 13 amino acids. The CDR3 sequence is CASSPAGTYGYTF. DNA for the CDR3: TGTGCCAGCAGCCCCGCAGGGACCTATGGCTACACCTTC.

At least ten counts were recorded for this clonotype. The V gene is TRBV7-9, the J gene TRBJ2-5; either TRBD1 or TRBD2 may supply D (5 bases each). Trimming left V 3 bases short and J 7 bases short, with 12 bases between. In germline, CDR1 is SEHNR, CDR2 FQNEAQ (reference sequence). The CDR3 spans 13 residues. CDR3 bases: TGTGCCAGCAGCTTGGACCTGAGGGGGACCCAGTACTTC. Protein: CASSLDLRGTQYF.

This clonotype was seen a few times. CDR3 DNA: TGCGCCAGCAGCTCCACTTCGGGAGGGGGCAACTATGGCTACACCTTC. As protein: CASSSTSGGGNYGYTF. The rearrangement links TRBV5-1 to TRBJ1-2; 7 nucleotides line up with TRBD1. Germline trimming cut 3 bases from V and 2 bases from J; bases unmatched to any gene: 10. The V gene's germline CDR1 is SGHRS and CDR2 YFSETQ. This CDR3 is built from 16 residues.